Presented here are 25 T cell receptor beta chains from one specimen sequenced in a study of T cell clones after liver transplantation. Libraries were prepared by immunoSEQ multiplex PCR; TCRdb keeps only in-frame clonotypes and omits some of them. Of over 8,500 clones listed, roughly 70% are singletons. Source: CD4+ T cells from blood, taken approximately 30 months after liver transplant. These receptors originate from a human patient who received a liver transplant. The T cells may come from the graft donor.

J is TRBJ2-5 and V is TRBV7-9, with D possibly matching TRBD1 (5 bases). V dropped 2 bases and J dropped 4 bases, with 11 bases sitting between them. Germline CDR1 SEHNR, CDR2 FQNEAQ (reference sequence). The CDR3 runs 14 residues. The CDR3 is CASSLNLGVETQYF. The CDR3 DNA reads as TGTGCCAGCAGCTTAAATTTAGGGGTAGAGACCCAGTACTTC.

This clone was observed once. The gene calls are TRBV7-2 and TRBJ2-1; D unresolved. The germline V gene encodes CDR1 SGHTA and CDR2 FQGNSA. The CDR3 spans 15 residues. V was pared by 4 bases and J by 9 bases, with 19 bases between. CDR3 nucleotide sequence: TGTGCCAGCAGCTCTGGTCAAGACTGGCGCGGTGAGCAGTTCTTC. It codes for CASSSGQDWRGEQFF.

In nucleotides, the CDR3 is TGTGCCAGCAGTTACATGGGGGTCCTCCAAGAGACCCAGTACTTC. Encoded protein: CASSYMGVLQETQYF. The chain couples TRBV6-5 to TRBJ2-5; the D call may be TRBD1 or TRBD2 (5 bases each). V lost 2 bases and J lost 1, with 11 bases in between. Germline V CDR1 and CDR2: MNHEY, SVGAGI. This CDR3 has 15 residues.

This clone was picked up a small number of times. The DNA for the CDR3 is TGTGCCAGCAGCCAAGAATCTATAATACCGGGACTGTCCTACAATGAGCAGTTCTTC. Translating it yields CASSQESIIPGLSYNEQFF. V and J are TRBV14 and TRBJ2-1; maybe TRBD2 (6 bases). The germline V gene encodes CDR1 SGHDN and CDR2 FVKESK. CDR3 length: 19 amino acids. V lost 0 bases to trimming and J lost 1 base, with 19 bases between them.

The chain recombines TRBV5-6 with TRBJ2-3; possible D gene TRBD1, 6 bases. In germline, CDR1 is SGHDT, CDR2 YYEEEE. V lost 4 bases to trimming and J lost 2 bases, with 14 bases between them. The CDR3 length is 15 residues. CDR3 loop: CASSQKGGYTDTQYF. The CDR3 bases are TGTGCCAGCAGCCAAAAAGGGGGATACACAGATACGCAGTATTTT.

Judged by abundance, this clone is medium-sized (0.01 to 0.1%). The V and J genes are TRBV7-9 and TRBJ1-5; no clear D gene. CDR1 is SEHNR, CDR2 FQNEAQ, per germline (reference sequence). The CDR3 is 15 residues long. V lost 5 bases to trimming and J lost 0 bases, with 11 bases between them. Written as DNA, the CDR3 is TGTGCCAGCAGCCACAGCTCGCATAGCAATCAGCCCCAGCATTTT. It yields the protein CASSHSSHSNQPQHF.

This clone was counted once. The chain combines TRBV4-3 with TRBJ2-1; the D is unclear. The CDR3 contains 16 residues. CDR1 LGHNA and CDR2 YSLEER come from the germline V gene. Trimming took 4 bases from V and 4 from J, leaving 17 bases between them. CDR3 nucleotides: TGCGCCAGCAGCCCAAGTCGAGAGTGGGATTACAATGAGCAGTTCTTC. It encodes CASSPSREWDYNEQFF.

The rearrangement joins TRBV7-6 to TRBJ2-2; D unclear. Trimming shortened V by 1 base and J by 5 bases, and 14 bases separated the two germline ends. Germline assignment: CDR1 SGHVS and CDR2 FNYEAQ. The CDR3 totals 16 residues. Here the CDR3 reads CASSLDPVEATGELFF. For the CDR3, the DNA is TGTGCCAGCAGCTTAGACCCGGTAGAAGCGACCGGGGAGCTGTTTTTT. The complete variable domain, with remaining parts taken from reference TRBV7-6 and TRBJ2-2, reads GAGVSQSPRYKVTKRGQDVALRCDPISGHVSLYWYRQALGQGPEFLTYFNYEAQQDKSGLPNDRFSAERPEGSISTLTIQRTEQRDSAMYRCASSLDPVEATGELFFGEGSRLTVL.

The chain recombines TRBV30 with TRBJ2-6; 9 positions match TRBD1. This CDR3 comprises 16 residues. V shed 2 bases and J 1 base; nucleotides not matched to a gene: 3. Germline V lookup: CDR1 GTSNPN, CDR2 SVGIG (reference sequence). The CDR3 DNA follows: TGTGCCTGGAGTAGACAGGGGGAGTCTGGGGCCAACGTCCTGACTTTC. This sequence encodes CAWSRQGESGANVLTF.

The rearrangement joins TRBV28 to TRBJ1-6; D gene ambiguous. The CDR3 is 20 amino acids. Trimming shortened V by 0 bases and J by 8 bases, and 26 bases separated the two germline ends. Germline V gene lookup returns CDR1 MDHEN and CDR2 SYDVKM. CDR3 sequence: CASSLWSMISPGGLDSPLHF. For the CDR3, the DNA is TGTGCCAGCAGTTTATGGTCTATGATAAGCCCCGGAGGTTTGGATTCACCCCTCCACTTT.

This clone appeared a few times. The rearrangement links TRBV19 to TRBJ1-1; D not certain. This CDR3 contains 12 residues. The germline V gene has CDR1 LNHDA and CDR2 SQIVND (reference sequence). Trimming took 4 bases from V and 8 from J, leaving 11 bases between them. In nucleotides, the CDR3 is TGTGCCAGTAGTAACAGATACGAAGAAGCTTTCTTT. Its protein product is CASSNRYEEAFF.

This chain links TRBV30 with TRBJ2-7; no clear D gene. The CDR3 is 14 amino acids. The germline V gene has CDR1 GTSNPN and CDR2 SVGIG (reference sequence). The V end was cut by 1 base, the J end by 5 bases, with 15 bases between. CDR3 sequence (DNA): TGTGCCTGGAGTGCGGTAATAGGGATCGACGAGCAGTACTTC. Its protein product is CAWSAVIGIDEQYF.

The gene calls are TRBV6-5 and TRBJ2-5, with 7 bases that match TRBD2. With 2 bases clipped from V and 12 bases from J, the junction kept 3 bases outside the gene matches. The CDR3 has 11 residues. Germline V gene lookup returns CDR1 MNHEY and CDR2 SVGAGI. The chain's CDR3 is CASSYGGREYF. The CDR3 DNA reads TGTGCCAGCAGTTACGGGGGGAGGGAGTACTTC.

The chain links TRBV7-9 to TRBJ1-2; the match to TRBD1 covers 8 bases. Trimming cost V 2 bases and J 2 bases; bases outside gene matches: 4. The CDR3 has 15 residues. Germline assignment: CDR1 SEHNR and CDR2 FQNEAQ (reference sequence). DNA of the CDR3: TGTGCCAGCAGCTTACCGGGACAGGAGAACTATGGCTACACCTTC. Encoded protein: CASSLPGQENYGYTF.

This clone was counted a few times. V and J are TRBV6-1 and TRBJ1-1, with D tentatively TRBD1 (6 bases). The germline CDR1 and CDR2 sequences are MNHNS and SASEGT. Trimming shortened V by 4 bases and J by 6 bases, and 15 bases separated the two germline ends. The CDR3 is 14 amino acids. The CDR3 loop reads CASSGLQGRAEAFF. CDR3 coding DNA: TGTGCCAGCAGTGGATTACAGGGTAGGGCTGAAGCTTTCTTT.

The J gene is TRBJ2-5, the V gene TRBV7-2; 8 positions agree with TRBD1. Germline V gene lookup returns CDR1 SGHTA and CDR2 FQGNSA. This CDR3 has 16 residues. With V trimmed by 5 bases and J by 0 bases, 8 bases remained unmatched. The CDR3: CASSPRTGPNQETQYF. The CDR3, as DNA: TGTGCCAGCAGCCCACGGACAGGGCCCAACCAAGAGACCCAGTACTTC. The full variable domain, in which reference TRBV7-2 and TRBJ2-5 provide the parts outside the CDR3, is GAGVSQSPSNKVTEKGKDVELRCDPISGHTALYWYRQSLGQGLEFLIYFQGNSAPDKSGLPSDRFSAERTGGSVSTLTIQRTQQEDSAVYLCASSPRTGPNQETQYFGPGTRLLVL.

This clone was picked up a small number of times. This chain uses TRBV7-9 with TRBJ2-5, with D perhaps TRBD1 (7 bases). With 5 bases removed from V and 3 bases from J, the gap between germline ends came to 19 bases. CDR3 length equals 16 residues. Germline V gene data show CDR1 as SEHNR and CDR2 as FQNEAQ (reference sequence). This chain's CDR3 is CASSGDLTGRKETQYF. CDR3 DNA: TGTGCCAGCAGCGGGGACCTGACAGGGAGGAAAGAGACCCAGTACTTC.

The chain recombines TRBV11-2 with TRBJ2-1, with TRBD2 identical over 10 bases. The CDR3 runs 17 residues. From germline, CDR1 is SGHAT and CDR2 FQNNGV. V shed 3 bases, J shed 8 bases, and the junction held 13 bases outside the gene matches. The CDR3 region has the DNA TGTGCCAGCAGCTTGTTAGGGGCTAGCGGGAGTTTAGATGAGCAGTTCTTC. Amino acid sequence: CASSLLGASGSLDEQFF.

V is TRBV6-5 and J is TRBJ2-1; 8 nucleotides align to TRBD2. The CDR3 runs to 14 residues. V trimming: 5 bases; J trimming: 5 bases; junction bases outside the gene matches: 5. The germline V gene encodes CDR1 MNHEY and CDR2 SVGAGI. Written as DNA, the CDR3 is TGTGCCAGCAGTAAAATTAGCGGGGACAATGAGCAGTTCTTC. This codes for CASSKISGDNEQFF.

This clone was counted a single time. The chain is built from TRBV15 and TRBJ2-5, with TRBD2 as a possible D gene (5 bases). Per germline, CDR1 LNHNV and CDR2 YYDKDF (reference sequence). Trimming removed 5 bases at V and 4 bases at J, with 17 bases between. CDR3 size: 15 residues. The CDR3 sequence is CATSGTRSGPETQYF. The CDR3 DNA is TGTGCCACCAGCGGAACTAGGAGCGGTCCAGAGACCCAGTACTTC.

This clone occurred a few times. The J gene is TRBJ2-3, the V gene TRBV6-6, with D uncertain. The germline V and J ends were trimmed by 2 bases and 6 bases, with 9 bases remaining between them. This CDR3 spans 13 amino acids. The germline V gene has CDR1 MNHNY and CDR2 SVGAGI (reference sequence). As DNA, the CDR3 is TGTGCCAGCAGTTACCCTCCTCAGGATACGCAGTATTTT. Protein product: CASSYPPQDTQYF.

This clone was picked up a small number of times. The genes are TRBV7-2 and TRBJ2-3; 12 nucleotides agree with TRBD2. CDR3 size: 15 residues. The germline V gene has CDR1 SGHTA and CDR2 FQGNSA. The V segment lost 4 bases and the J segment 6 bases; nucleotides outside the gene matches: 5. The CDR3, as DNA: TGTGCCAGCAGCTCTAGCGGGGGGGGCCTCGATACGCAGTATTTT. Translating it yields CASSSSGGGLDTQYF.

This chain joins TRBV9 and TRBJ2-2, with D unresolved. Trimming pared 6 bases from V and 6 bases from J, leaving 6 bases between. Germline CDR1 SGDLS, CDR2 YYNGEE. CDR3 length: 11 residues. Written as DNA, the CDR3 is TGTGCCAGCAAAGACCCCGGGGAGCTGTTTTTT. This codes for CASKDPGELFF.

The chain recombines TRBV18 with TRBJ1-1, with D possibly TRBD1 on 5 matching bases. CDR1 KGHSH and CDR2 LQKENI come from the germline V gene. Deletions cut 5 bases from V and 8 bases from J, with 15 bases between. The CDR3 is made up of 13 amino acids. The CDR3 bases are TGTGCCAGCTCATTACCAGGGACGGGGGAAGCTTTCTTT. It encodes CASSLPGTGEAFF. The whole variable domain, filled in from reference TRBV18 and TRBJ1-1, reads NAGVMQNPRHLVRRRGQEARLRCSPMKGHSHVYWYRQLPEEGLKFMVYLQKENIIDESGMPKERFSAEFPKEGPSILRIQQVVRGDSAAYFCASSLPGTGEAFFGQGTRLTVV.

V and J are TRBV7-6 and TRBJ2-1; 8 bases are shared with TRBD2. Trimming at V came to 0 bases and at J to 9 bases, leaving 7 bases not matched to a gene. The CDR3 length is 15 residues. The V gene's germline CDR1 is SGHVS and CDR2 FNYEAQ. CDR3 DNA sequence: TGTGCCAGCAGCTTAGCAGGGACTAGAATGGCTGAGCAGTTCTTC. Translation gives CASSLAGTRMAEQFF.